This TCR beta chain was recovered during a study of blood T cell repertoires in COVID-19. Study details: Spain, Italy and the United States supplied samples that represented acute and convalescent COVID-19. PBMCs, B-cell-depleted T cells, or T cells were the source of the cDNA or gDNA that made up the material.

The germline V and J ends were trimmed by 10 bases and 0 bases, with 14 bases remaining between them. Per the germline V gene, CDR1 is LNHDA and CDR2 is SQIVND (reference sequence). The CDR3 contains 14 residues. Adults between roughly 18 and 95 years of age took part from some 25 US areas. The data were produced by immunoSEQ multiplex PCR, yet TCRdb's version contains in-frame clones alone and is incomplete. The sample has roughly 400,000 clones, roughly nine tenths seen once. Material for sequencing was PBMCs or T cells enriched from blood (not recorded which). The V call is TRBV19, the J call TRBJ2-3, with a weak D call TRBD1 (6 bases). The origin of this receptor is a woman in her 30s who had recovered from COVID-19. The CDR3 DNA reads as TGTGCCACCACGGACAGATCTAGCACAGATACGCAGTATTTT. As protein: CATTDRSSTDTQYF.